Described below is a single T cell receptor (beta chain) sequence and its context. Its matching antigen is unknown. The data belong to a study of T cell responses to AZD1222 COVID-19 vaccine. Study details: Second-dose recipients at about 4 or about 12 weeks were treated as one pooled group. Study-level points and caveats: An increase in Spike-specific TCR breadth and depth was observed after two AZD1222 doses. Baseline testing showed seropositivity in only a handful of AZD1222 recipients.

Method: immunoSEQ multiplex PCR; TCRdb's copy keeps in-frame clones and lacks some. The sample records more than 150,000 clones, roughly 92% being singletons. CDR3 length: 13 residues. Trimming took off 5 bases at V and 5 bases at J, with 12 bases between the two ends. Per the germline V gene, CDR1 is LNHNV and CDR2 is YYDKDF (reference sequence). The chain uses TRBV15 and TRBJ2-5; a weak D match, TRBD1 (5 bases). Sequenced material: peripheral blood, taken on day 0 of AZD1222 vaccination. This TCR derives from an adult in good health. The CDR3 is CATSQGIGETQYF. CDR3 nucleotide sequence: TGTGCCACCAGCCAGGGAATAGGGGAGACCCAGTACTTC.